What follows describes a single T cell receptor (beta chain). Its antigen remains unknown. Using immunoSEQ multiplex PCR, the repertoire was profiled, and TCRdb retains in-frame clones only, with some absent. The table lists fewer than 85,000 clones, over 75% of them singletons. There are 14 residues in the CDR3. From germline, CDR1 is LGHDT and CDR2 YNNKEL (reference sequence). Deletions cut 3 bases from V and 2 bases from J, with 11 bases between. This entry is derived from a study of T cell responses to AZD1222 COVID-19 vaccine. Study-level points and caveats: Vaccine-associated CD4 TCRs spanned spike, dominant at 160-218 and 743-854. Donors were largely white British and mainly female; clonal diversity was possibly underestimated. Sampling captured repertoires only after the peak T cell response.

The rearrangement joins TRBV3-1 (or the pseudogene TRBV3-2) to TRBJ2-7; perhaps TRBD2 as D (6 bases). The clonotype was recovered from an adult in good health. The sample was peripheral blood, taken on day 0 of AZD1222 vaccination. The CDR3 region is CASSHISGPYEQYF. The DNA for the CDR3 is TGTGCCAGCAGCCATATTAGCGGACCCTACGAGCAGTACTTC.